The sequence of this T cell receptor (beta chain) was determined in a study of shared clonotypes between healthy human individuals (dated by TCRdb to 2019 to 2021). Describing the broader study: The cohort comprised two women and three men aged 18 to 49 years. For each donor, CD4 naive and CD4 memory were each run on three plates, CD8 naive on two plates, and CD8 memory on one plate. Per donor, leukapheresis produced somewhere between about 0.9 and 9 billion PBMCs. Libraries were prepared and TCR repertoires were sequenced by different laboratories using diverse techniques, in order to increase sequencing depth and limit assay-specific biases. To estimate repertoire size and how much clonotype sharing occurs between individuals, the study deeply sequenced the blood TCR repertoires of five or six healthy adults. The full study reports these points: Across a few donors, around 5% of naive CD4, approximately 3.5% of naive CD8, around 2.1% of memory CD4, and 0.3% to 0.45% of memory CD8 clonotypes were shared. Rarefaction of sorted-subset datasets indicated incomplete sequencing despite the large sequencing depth. Sampling was restricted to blood, and TCR repertoires in tissues likely differ from the TCR repertoires found in blood. Pairwise subsampling indicated that sequencing depth was expected to affect the degree of clonotype sharing among donors. Naive subsets generally had larger estimated clonotype richness than memory subsets. The genetic and exposure-history diversity represented was limited by the small number of donors. Higher generation probabilities were observed for clonotypes shared by all four sorted-subset donors than for non-shared clonotypes.

From V the trimming removes 8 bases and from J it removes 7 bases, while the gene matches leave 7 bases of the junction unaccounted for. CDR1 and CDR2, looked up from the germline V gene, are SGHNT and YENEEA. From cysteine to phenylalanine, the CDR3 is 14 amino acids long. The kept DNA is CDR3 alone, 42 bases in frame from the first base. Using the deep immunoSEQ assay, multiplex PCR amplified TCR CDR3 regions from genomic DNA. Extracted genomic DNA from each cell subset was spread evenly across all wells of several immunoSEQ 96-well plates, with each plate serving as a replicate. Each replicate PCR for sorted subsets received 150 to 250 ng genomic DNA, equal to tens of thousands of T cell genomes. The purified libraries were quantified using a Qubit 3.0 fluorometer, sized with a Bioanalyzer 2100, and then quantified again using the KAPA Library Quantification kit. Every immunoSEQ 96-well plate was sequenced on a separate single-read 150-cycle Illumina NextSeq 550 flow cell. The source study handled its data this way. Because the immunoSEQ output held only junctional sequences and lacked quality scores, the filtering could not match the filtering applied to full-length reads. Sequences were annotated with PyIR, a Python wrapper for IgBLAST v1.9, and V/J genes and CDR3 were assigned using IMGT germline references. Reads with weak V/J assignments (E-value above 1e-6), missing CDR3, stop codons, out-of-frame junctions, or ambiguous translated residues were removed. V3J clonotypes were defined by identical inferred V gene, J gene, and CDR3 amino acid sequence. Percentage overlap between repertoires was computed as shared unique clonotypes divided by the size of the smaller repertoire. Richness of each repertoire was evaluated using RTK rarefaction, the Chao1 estimator, and Recon v2.1 estimates of unobserved clonotypes. OLGA was used to compute generation probabilities for all TCRbeta clonotypes that the gDNA method yielded from a few donors. Drawn from immuneACCESS, this table holds only the in-frame rearrangements with V and J called that TCRdb kept. Clones are partly lost; checked studies trace under half to an unresolved V gene and leave the rest unexplained. V and J calls and clone size are copied from that table; D and trimming were computed from the DNA. Across this sample there are about 2,200,000 clones, with 93% seen only once. 1.7% of the sample rests with the top ten.

CD8 naive samples were CD45RO-negative cells positively selected for CCR7, giving a CD45RA+CCR7+ population that excluded TemRA cells. Donors were healthy HIV-negative adults with no recently reported acute infections or vaccinations. Only Caucasian adults living in Nashville, Tennessee, USA were represented among the donors. After blood collection by leukapheresis, PBMCs were isolated using Ficoll-Histopaque density gradient centrifugation and then cryopreserved in the vapor phase of liquid nitrogen. Purity and quantity of every magnetically sorted T cell population were checked by analytical flow cytometry. From each sorted fraction, genomic DNA was isolated and quantified by UV absorbance on a Nanodrop 2000c. Concerning this clone itself: Its specific antigen is unknown. Per-base qualities were not stored, and no clone one base away is much larger.

Sequencing was carried out using naive CD8+ T cells from PBMCs. The cell subset or site label corresponds to: CD45RA+CCR7+. This clonotype was sampled from a man between 18 and 29 years old in good health. Some clones in this sample may be carry-over from other donors' samples. This sequence uses TRBV11-3 and TRBJ2-1; the central 11 bases match TRBD1. The CDR3 here reads CASSWTGGQNEQFF. The nucleotides read TGTGCCAGCTCCTGGACAGGGGGCCAGAATGAGCAGTTCTTC.